This TCR beta chain was sequenced in a study of human T cells and chemical hapten exposure. General study findings and limits: The formation of large CDR3 similarity clusters by expanded TCRs significantly exceeded that of controls.

The time point: patch test 1, 2 weeks after DPC sensitization. Treatment: therapeutic diphenylcyclopropenone sensitization with weekly scalp DPC. This clonotype was counted many times. Its antigen is not known. TCRdb independently ran MiXCR on the RACE reads; one entry per CDR3 protein. Of about 49,000 distinct CDR3 sequences in the sample, around 9.3% were seen once. The V end lost 0 bases, the J end lost 0 bases, and 11 bases lay between the germline ends. Germline-derived CDR1 and CDR2 are MNHEY and SVGAGI. The CDR3 consists of 16 residues. The chain links TRBV6-5 to TRBJ1-1; D ambiguous. The sample in question was whole blood, obtained in connection with sensitization to the hapten diphenylcyclopropenone (DPC). This clonotype originated in a woman between 50 and 59 years old with alopecia areata. Some clones in this sample may be carry-over from other donors' samples. The CDR3 loop is CASSYSLVEVNTEAFF. The DNA for the CDR3 is TGTGCCAGCAGTTACTCTTTGGTGGAAGTGAACACTGAAGCTTTCTTT.